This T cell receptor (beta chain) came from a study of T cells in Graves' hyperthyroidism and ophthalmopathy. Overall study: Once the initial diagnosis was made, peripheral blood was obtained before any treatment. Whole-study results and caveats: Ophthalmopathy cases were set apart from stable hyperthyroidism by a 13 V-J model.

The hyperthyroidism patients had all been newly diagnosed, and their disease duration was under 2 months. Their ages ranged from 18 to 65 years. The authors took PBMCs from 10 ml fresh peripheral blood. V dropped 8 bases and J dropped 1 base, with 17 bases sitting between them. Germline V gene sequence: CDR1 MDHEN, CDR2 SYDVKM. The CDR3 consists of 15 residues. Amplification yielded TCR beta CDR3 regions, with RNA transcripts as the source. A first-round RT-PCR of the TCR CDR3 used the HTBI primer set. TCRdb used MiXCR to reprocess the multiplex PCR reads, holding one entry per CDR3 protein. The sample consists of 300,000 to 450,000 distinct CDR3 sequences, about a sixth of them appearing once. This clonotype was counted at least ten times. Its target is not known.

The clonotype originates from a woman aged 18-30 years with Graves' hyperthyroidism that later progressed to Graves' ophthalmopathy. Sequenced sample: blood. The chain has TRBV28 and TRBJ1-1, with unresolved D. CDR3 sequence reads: CASGLVGRQNTEAFF. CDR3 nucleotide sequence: TGTGCCAGCGGACTGGTAGGACGGCAGAACACTGAAGCTTTCTTT.